Listed below are T cell receptor beta chains from one sample, sequenced in a study of T cell responses to AZD1222 COVID-19 vaccine. Produced via immunoSEQ multiplex PCR; TCRdb's table is partial and in-frame only. The repertoire holds approximately 28,000 clones, approximately 92% seen once, with about 8.8% in the top ten. The specimen was peripheral blood, collected 28 days after the second AZD1222 dose. The source is an adult who received the AZD1222 COVID-19 vaccine. Each CDR3 is given with its conserved first and last residue. The D gene is left open where the match is weak. Clone size is not always given. Where it is, it says once, few, many or a class for expanded clones.

j_gene	d_gene	abundance	v_gene	CDR3aa	CDR3nt
TRBJ2-7	TRBD2	-	TRBV4-2	CASSQDRAGALIEQYF	TGTGCCAGCAGCCAAGACCGAGCGGGAGCGTTGATCGAGCAGTACTTC
TRBJ2-5	-	-	TRBV7-2	CASSLVSGTQYF	TGTGCCAGCAGCTTAGTTTCGGGGACCCAGTACTTC
TRBJ1-1	-	-	TRBV5-4	CASTMVGGTEAFF	TGTGCCAGCACCATGGTTGGGGGGACTGAAGCTTTCTTT
TRBJ2-5	TRBD2	-	TRBV7-3	CASSSPRVAGALAQYF	TGTGCCAGCAGCTCTCCGAGGGTAGCGGGAGCCTTGGCCCAGTACTTC
TRBJ2-1	TRBD2	few	TRBV4-1	CASSQARTRYNEQFF	TGCGCCAGCAGCCAAGCCAGGACTAGGTACAATGAGCAGTTCTTC
TRBJ1-1	-	-	TRBV7-8	CASSLAAYTEAFF	TGTGCCAGCAGCTTAGCGGCTTACACTGAAGCTTTCTTT
TRBJ2-3	-	-	TRBV5-1	CASSRLTDTQYF	TGCGCCAGCAGCCGACTCACAGATACGCAGTATTTT
TRBJ2-7	-	once	TRBV19	CASAPGLSSYEQYF	TGTGCCAGTGCTCCGGGACTCAGCTCCTACGAGCAGTACTTC
TRBJ2-2	-	-	TRBV12-3/TRBV12-4	CASSYTGELFF	TGTGCCAGCAGTTACACCGGGGAGCTGTTTTTT
TRBJ1-4	-	-	TRBV7-9	CASSLDREGEKLFF	TGTGCCAGCAGCTTAGACAGGGAGGGGGAAAAACTGTTTTTT
TRBJ1-5	-	-	TRBV19	CASTGLGGTDQPQHF	TGTGCCAGTACAGGCCTGGGAGGGACGGATCAGCCCCAGCATTTT
TRBJ2-1	-	-	TRBV30	CAWSSWRAGEQFF	TGTGCCTGGAGTAGCTGGAGGGCAGGTGAGCAGTTCTTC
TRBJ2-7	TRBD2	-	TRBV4-3	CASSQDRRLANYEQYF	TGCGCCAGCAGCCAAGATCGGCGACTAGCAAACTACGAGCAGTACTTC
TRBJ2-5	TRBD1	-	TRBV2	CASSGDRGGTQYF	TGTGCCAGCAGTGGGGACAGGGGAGGGACCCAGTACTTC
TRBJ2-5	TRBD2	-	TRBV6-5	CASSYSSGETQYF	TGTGCCAGCAGTTACTCTAGCGGGGAGACCCAGTACTTC
TRBJ2-7	TRBD2	-	TRBV3-1/TRBV3-2	CASSQGRGLAGFYEQYF	TGTGCCAGCAGCCAAGGTAGAGGACTAGCGGGATTCTACGAGCAGTACTTC
TRBJ1-4	-	-	TRBV5-6	CASSLRGNNEKLFF	TGTGCCAGCAGCTTGAGGGGCAATAATGAAAAACTGTTTTTT
TRBJ1-6	-	-	TRBV6-5	CASSGRALGDSPLHF	TGTGCCAGCAGCGGGCGAGCGTTGGGGGATTCACCCCTCCACTTT
TRBJ2-7	-	-	TRBV10-3	CAISDSVSSYEQYF	TGTGCCATCAGTGATTCAGTGAGCTCCTACGAGCAGTACTTC
TRBJ1-1	TRBD1	-	TRBV14	CASSYDRGEVNTEAFF	TGTGCCAGCAGCTACGACAGGGGCGAAGTGAACACTGAAGCTTTCTTT
TRBJ1-4	TRBD1	-	TRBV7-9	CASSLALRQGYEKLFF	TGTGCCAGCAGCTTAGCGCTGAGACAGGGGTATGAAAAACTGTTTTTT
TRBJ1-2	TRBD1	-	TRBV4-1	CASSPGQGRTRNYGYTF	TGCGCCAGCAGCCCCGGACAGGGACGAACCCGTAACTATGGCTACACCTTC
TRBJ2-5	TRBD2	-	TRBV28	CASKQAGDIKTQYF	TGTGCCAGTAAACAAGCGGGAGATATAAAGACCCAGTACTTC
TRBJ1-5	-	-	TRBV27	CASRRTDYSNQPQHF	TGTGCCAGCAGACGGACCGATTATAGCAATCAGCCCCAGCATTTT
TRBJ2-7	TRBD2	-	TRBV6-5	CASSYSLAGNYEQYF	TGTGCCAGCAGTTACTCGCTAGCGGGGAACTACGAGCAGTACTTC
TRBJ2-7	-	-	TRBV12-3/TRBV12-4	CASSFLQANEQYF	TGTGCCAGCAGTTTTCTCCAAGCCAACGAGCAGTACTTC
TRBJ2-5	-	-	TRBV5-5	CASSFSGSPQETQYF	TGTGCCAGCAGCTTTTCAGGGAGCCCACAAGAGACCCAGTACTTC
TRBJ2-7	-	-	TRBV7-2	CASSPTARYEQYF	TGTGCCAGCAGCCCGACTGCCCGCTACGAGCAGTACTTC
TRBJ2-7	TRBD1	-	TRBV5-1	CASSLRGGIGYEQYF	TGCGCCAGCAGCTTGAGAGGGGGCATTGGCTACGAGCAGTACTTC
TRBJ2-3	-	-	TRBV18	CASSTVRGPDTQYF	TGTGCCAGCTCCACCGTCAGGGGTCCAGATACGCAGTATTTT
TRBJ1-2	-	-	TRBV19	CASRAVGAGYGYTF	TGTGCCAGTAGGGCGGTCGGGGCCGGCTATGGCTACACCTTC
TRBJ1-3	TRBD1	-	TRBV15	CATSRGDSSGNTIYF	TGTGCCACCAGCAGAGGGGACAGCTCTGGAAACACCATATATTTT
TRBJ1-2	TRBD1	-	TRBV4-3	CASSQDPGGYFYGYTF	TGCGCCAGCAGCCAAGATCCAGGGGGGTACTTTTATGGCTACACCTTC
TRBJ1-4	-	large	TRBV7-2	CASSLIDSFTNEKLFF	TGTGCCAGCAGCTTAATCGACAGTTTCACTAATGAAAAACTGTTTTTT
TRBJ1-5	-	-	TRBV19	CASSRNRAMADDGSNQPQHF	TGTGCCAGTAGTAGGAACAGGGCGATGGCCGATGACGGGAGCAATCAGCCCCAGCATTTT
TRBJ2-3	-	-	TRBV18	CASSPQSTSTDTQYF	TGTGCCAGCTCACCACAGAGCACTAGCACAGATACGCAGTATTTT
TRBJ1-4	TRBD1	-	TRBV10-3	CAISEAGQGGSDEKLFF	TGTGCCATCAGTGAGGCGGGACAGGGGGGAAGCGATGAAAAACTGTTTTTT
TRBJ2-3	TRBD1	-	TRBV19	CASSVSSGTGAKDTQYF	TGTGCCAGTAGTGTTTCCTCCGGGACAGGGGCGAAAGATACGCAGTATTTT
TRBJ2-3	TRBD2	-	TRBV5-1	CASSLGTSGTTDTQYF	TGCGCCAGCAGCTTGGGGACTAGCGGGACAACAGATACGCAGTATTTT
TRBJ1-6	-	-	TRBV20-1	CSASGKDNSPLHF	TGCAGTGCTAGTGGCAAAGACAATTCACCCCTCCACTTT
TRBJ1-1	-	once	TRBV9	CASSGRTANTEAFF	TGTGCCAGCAGCGGACGGACTGCGAACACTGAAGCTTTCTTT
TRBJ2-3	TRBD2	-	TRBV3-1/TRBV3-2	CASSLGTITDTQYF	TGTGCCAGCAGCCTCGGGACTATCACAGATACGCAGTATTTT